The clone carrying this TCR beta chain occurred a few times. Its specificity is not known. From 5'RACE with constant-segment primers came TCR alpha and TCR beta cDNA libraries that carried sample barcodes and UMIs. TCRdb reprocessed the 5' RACE reads with MiXCR, giving one entry per CDR3 protein. The sample carries about 340,000 distinct CDR3 sequences, roughly 14% recorded once. This sample is part of a study of T-cell memory formation after mild COVID-19. Findings of the study overall: CD4+ contracting clones were found mainly in CM and EM, and CD8+ ones in EMRA.

The CDR3 extends over 14 amino acids. V dropped 0 bases and J dropped 4 bases, with 10 bases sitting between them. Germline V gives CDR1 SGHRS, CDR2 YFSETQ. The receptor was derived from a man between 18 and 29 years old who had mild COVID-19 (a few samples of this study predate the infection). Cell type and time point are not known. The chain recombines TRBV5-1 with TRBJ1-1; no clear D gene. Input material: PBMCs or a T cell subset sorted from them (not recorded which). CDR3 DNA: TGCGCCAGCAGCTTGGAGGAAGCGGGCACTGAAGCTTTCTTT. Amino acids: CASSLEEAGTEAFF.